This record concerns one T cell receptor beta chain sequence. The CDR3 consists of 13 residues. Germline lookup yields CDR1 MNHEY and CDR2 SMNVEV (reference sequence). V was trimmed by 4 bases and J by 6 bases, leaving 12 bases between them. The data derive from a study of OX40 agonist ivuxolimab in advanced cancers. Background on the study: Participants, approximately 80% male, averaged around 64 years of age, ranging from 23 to 79.

The method was immunoSEQ multiplex PCR; TCRdb's version includes in-frame clones alone and lacks a portion of them. The sample holds about 30,000 clones; about nine tenths are singletons and the top ten take 24%. The source is an adult with an advanced solid tumor such as melanoma, head and neck, liver or kidney cancer. The J gene is TRBJ1-1, the V gene TRBV27; no firm D call. The specimen was CD4+ or CD8+ T cells sorted from blood, collected in a trial of the OX40 agonist ivuxolimab. The CDR3 DNA follows: TGTGCCAGCAGTTCCCTCGGGCTGGCTGAAGCTTTCTTT. It encodes CASSSLGLAEAFF.